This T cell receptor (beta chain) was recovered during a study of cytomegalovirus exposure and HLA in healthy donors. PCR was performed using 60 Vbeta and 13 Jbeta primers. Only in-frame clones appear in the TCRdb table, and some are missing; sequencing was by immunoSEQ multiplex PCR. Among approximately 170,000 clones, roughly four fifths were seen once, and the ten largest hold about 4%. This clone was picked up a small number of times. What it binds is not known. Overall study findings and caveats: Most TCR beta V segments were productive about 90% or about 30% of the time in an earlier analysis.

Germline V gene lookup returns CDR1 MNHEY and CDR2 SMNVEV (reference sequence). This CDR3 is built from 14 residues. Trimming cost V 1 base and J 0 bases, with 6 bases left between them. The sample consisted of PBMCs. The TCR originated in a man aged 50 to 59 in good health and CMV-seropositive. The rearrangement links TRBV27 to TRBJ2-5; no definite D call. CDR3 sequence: CASSLLRDQETQYF. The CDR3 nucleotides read TGTGCCAGCAGTTTATTACGGGACCAAGAGACCCAGTACTTC.